This T cell receptor (beta chain) is drawn from a study of blood T cells in healthy people across ages. This CDR3 spans 14 amino acids. Germline V lookup: CDR1 SGHTA, CDR2 FQGNSA. The authors ran a second PCR of 7 to 11 cycles using a sample-barcoded 5' primer and a J-beta primer mix. In TCRdb, the 5' RACE reads were re-called with MiXCR into one record per CDR3 protein. The sample includes some 1.5 million distinct CDR3 sequences, approximately 30% of them seen just once. This clonotype was seen many times. An end of the junction does not agree with germline; a read error may underlie this. This TCR derives from a woman aged 30 to 39 in good health. The chain joins TRBV7-2 to TRBJ2-7, with 9 bases lining up with TRBD1. The sample consisted of blood. The CDR3 DNA is TGCGCCAGCAGCCTCCGGGACAGGGACTACGAGCAGTACTTC. It encodes CASSLRDRDYEQYF.